The 19 T cell receptor beta chains below come from one sample, sequenced in a study of T-cell reconstitution after alpha-beta-depleted transplantation in children. Unique molecular identifiers were built into the TCRbeta library. One entry per CDR3 protein results from TCRdb running MiXCR on the PCR reads. Here the sample spans over 45,000 distinct CDR3 sequences, 44% being singletons. Here the sequenced sample was PBMCs, mostly from graft donor cells, taken 360 days after TCRalphabeta/CD19-depleted stem cell transplant. The receptors stem from a male patient under 18 who had a stem cell transplant for acute lymphoblastic leukemia, so the T cells may come from the graft donor.

CDR3 residues: CASTDRGPYEQYF. CDR3 DNA: TGTGCCAGCACAGACAGGGGCCCCTACGAGCAGTACTTC. The V and J genes are TRBV28 and TRBJ2-7, with TRBD1 matching 8 bases. The germline V gene encodes CDR1 MDHEN and CDR2 SYDVKM. This CDR3 spans 13 amino acids. The V segment lost 7 bases and the J segment 2 bases; nucleotides outside the gene matches: 4.

This clonotype was detected a few times. The chain is built from TRBV27 and TRBJ2-5, with D perhaps TRBD2 (5 bases). The CDR3 consists of 11 residues. Trimming cost V 7 bases and J 5 bases, with 8 bases left between them. From germline, CDR1 is MNHEY and CDR2 SMNVEV (reference sequence). The CDR3 is CASTTGETQYF. In nucleotides, the CDR3 is TGTGCCAGCACAACGGGGGAGACCCAGTACTTC.

The J gene is TRBJ2-7, the V gene TRBV7-9; D is perhaps TRBD1 (6 bases). Between the trimmed V and J ends, which lost 6 bases and 0 bases, there was a span of 15 bases. Germline V gives CDR1 SEHNR, CDR2 FQNEAQ (reference sequence). This CDR3 is built from 15 residues. CDR3: CASSSKDRPSYEQYF. In nucleotides, the CDR3 is TGTGCCAGCAGTTCAAAAGACAGGCCCTCCTACGAGCAGTACTTC.

This clonotype occurred a few times. The chain couples TRBV6-5 to TRBJ1-2, with D tentatively TRBD1 (5 bases). The V and J ends lost 0 bases and 3 bases respectively, with 8 bases between them. The germline CDR1 and CDR2 sequences are MNHEY and SVGAGI. The CDR3 contains 14 residues. This CDR3 is CASSYSRVDYGYTF. In nucleotides, the CDR3 is TGTGCCAGCAGTTACTCCAGGGTCGACTATGGCTACACCTTC.

V gene TRBV5-1 combines with J gene TRBJ2-3, with D possibly matching TRBD2 (5 bases). The CDR3 covers 15 residues. V was pared by 0 bases and J by 2 bases, with 10 bases between. The germline V gene encodes CDR1 SGHRS and CDR2 YFSETQ. CDR3 protein: CASSLGSGHTDTQYF. CDR3 DNA sequence: TGCGCCAGCAGCTTGGGGAGCGGCCACACAGATACGCAGTATTTT.

This chain uses TRBV5-1 with TRBJ1-1, with 8 bases that match TRBD1. The germline CDR1 and CDR2 sequences are SGHRS and YFSETQ. J was trimmed by 7 bases and V by 4 bases; bases with no gene match: 9. The CDR3 is 14 residues long. DNA of the CDR3: TGCGCCAGCAGCGGGCCGGACAGGGCGCTTGAAGCTTTCTTT. Amino acid sequence: CASSGPDRALEAFF.

The chain links TRBV20-1 to TRBJ2-6; TRBD2 might be the D (5 bases). In germline, CDR1 is DFQATT, CDR2 SNEGSKA (reference sequence). Trimming stripped 3 bases from V and 4 bases from J, with 13 bases between. This CDR3 region has 15 residues. CDR3 nucleotides: TGCAGTGCTAGTTTACAGAGAGGGGGGGCCAACGTCCTGACTTTC. This sequence encodes CSASLQRGGANVLTF.

This clonotype was recorded a few times. This sequence joins TRBV27 and TRBJ2-7; D is uncertain. In germline, CDR1 is MNHEY, CDR2 SMNVEV (reference sequence). The CDR3 runs 12 residues. V shed 3 bases and J shed 0 bases, with 3 bases lying between them. CDR3 region: CASSFFSYEQYF. CDR3 nucleotide sequence: TGTGCCAGCAGTTTTTTCTCCTACGAGCAGTACTTC.

This clonotype was detected a few times. This chain links TRBV29-1 with TRBJ2-2, with 7 nucleotides matching TRBD1. The V gene end was trimmed by 3 bases and the J gene end by 0 bases; junction bases not matched to a gene: 7. The CDR3 has 16 amino acids. The germline V gene encodes CDR1 SQVTM and CDR2 ANQGSEA. CDR3 sequence reads: CSVEAGQGANTGELFF. The CDR3 nucleotides read TGCAGCGTTGAGGCCGGGCAGGGGGCGAACACCGGGGAGCTGTTTTTT.

This chain connects TRBV7-9 to TRBJ1-5; no firm D call. This CDR3 has 15 residues. Germline lookup yields CDR1 SEHNR and CDR2 FQNEAQ (reference sequence). Trimming left V 4 bases short and J 3 bases short, with 13 bases between. CDR3 sequence: CASSSEKEVNQPQHF. Here the CDR3 DNA reads TGTGCCAGCAGCTCGGAGAAGGAGGTCAATCAGCCCCAGCATTTT.

The gene calls are TRBV5-1 and TRBJ2-7; TRBD2 matches at 9 bases. This CDR3 contains 14 residues. The V gene's germline CDR1 is SGHRS and CDR2 YFSETQ. The V segment lost 5 bases and the J segment 2 bases; nucleotides outside the gene matches: 5. Here the CDR3 DNA reads TGCGCCAGCAGAAATAGCGGGGGCCCCTACGAGCAGTACTTC. It specifies CASRNSGGPYEQYF. The variable domain in full, with the rest retrieved from reference TRBV5-1 and TRBJ2-7, is KAGVTQTPRYLIKTRGQQVTLSCSPISGHRSVSWYQQTPGQGLQFLFEYFSETQRNKGNFPGRFSGRQFSNSRSEMNVSTLELGDSALYLCASRNSGGPYEQYFGPGTRLTVT.

The gene calls are TRBV19 and TRBJ2-1; 7 positions agree with TRBD2. The germline V gene has CDR1 LNHDA and CDR2 SQIVND (reference sequence). The CDR3 is 15 amino acids. The junction had 13 bases not matched to a gene; V was cut back by 5 bases and J by 9 bases. The CDR3 sequence: CASSPGLEPPSEQFF. The CDR3 coding sequence is TGTGCCAGTAGTCCCGGACTAGAACCGCCTAGTGAGCAGTTCTTC.

This clonotype was observed a handful of times. The CDR3 protein is CAIRDSGTGTDTQYF. The DNA of the CDR3 is TGTGCCATCAGGGATTCCGGGACAGGCACAGATACGCAGTATTTT. V gene TRBV10-3 combines with J gene TRBJ2-3; TRBD1 aligns across 7 bases. CDR1 and CDR2 from the germline V gene are ENHRY and SYGVKD. V shed 6 bases and J 1 base; nucleotides not matched to a gene: 7. CDR3 length: 15 residues.

This clonotype was seen only a few times. The V gene is TRBV6-6, the J gene TRBJ1-5; 7 bases align to TRBD1. V was clipped by 10 bases and J by 3 bases; unmatched bases: 6. CDR1 is MNHNY and CDR2 is SVGAGI in the germline V gene (reference sequence). The length of the CDR3 is 13 residues. CDR3 region: CAIDRAFNQPQHF. Here the CDR3 DNA reads TGTGCCATCGACAGGGCCTTCAATCAGCCCCAGCATTTT.

The V call is TRBV6-2 or TRBV6-3, the J call TRBJ2-1; 7 bases line up with TRBD1. The V segment lost 2 bases and the J segment 1 base; nucleotides outside the gene matches: 8. Germline loops: CDR1 MNHEY, CDR2 SVGEGT. CDR3 length: 17 residues. CDR3 coding DNA: TGTGCCAGCAGTTACGTGGGTCCAGGGGGATCCTACAATGAGCAGTTCTTC. Translated, it gives CASSYVGPGGSYNEQFF.

This clonotype was counted only a few times. The chain is built from TRBV20-1 and TRBJ2-3; no definite D call. V gave up 1 base and J gave up 4 bases, with 6 bases separating them. The germline V gene encodes CDR1 DFQATT and CDR2 SNEGSKA (reference sequence). The CDR3 covers 12 residues. DNA for the CDR3: TGCAGTGCTAGAGCCCAATCAGATACGCAGTATTTT. This encodes CSARAQSDTQYF.

This clonotype has a handful of counts. The CDR3 loop is CASSPAAYNEQFF. CDR3 coding DNA: TGTGCCAGCAGCCCAGCGGCCTACAATGAGCAGTTCTTC. The chain employs TRBV7-6 and TRBJ2-1; D perhaps matches TRBD2 (5 bases). The V end lost 5 bases, the J end lost 2 bases, and 7 bases lay between the germline ends. This CDR3 is built from 13 residues. Germline V lookup: CDR1 SGHVS, CDR2 FNYEAQ.

This clonotype turned up a few times. V usage is TRBV7-2 and J usage is TRBJ2-5; no clear D. There are 14 residues in the CDR3. V gave up 5 bases and J gave up 5 bases, with 15 bases separating them. The germline gives CDR1 SGHTA, CDR2 FQGNSA. The CDR3 nucleotides are TGTGCCAGCAGCCCGTACTCGCTACGGGAGACCCAGTACTTC. Encoded protein: CASSPYSLRETQYF.

In its sample, this clonotype was seen many times. The chain joins TRBV10-3 to TRBJ2-1; possibly TRBD2 for D (6 bases). Germline lookup yields CDR1 ENHRY and CDR2 SYGVKD. The CDR3 is 13 residues long. Between the trimmed V and J ends, which lost 10 bases and 2 bases, there was a span of 12 bases. The CDR3 is CATRDFTYNEQFF. DNA of the CDR3: TGTGCCACAAGGGACTTCACCTACAATGAGCAGTTCTTC.